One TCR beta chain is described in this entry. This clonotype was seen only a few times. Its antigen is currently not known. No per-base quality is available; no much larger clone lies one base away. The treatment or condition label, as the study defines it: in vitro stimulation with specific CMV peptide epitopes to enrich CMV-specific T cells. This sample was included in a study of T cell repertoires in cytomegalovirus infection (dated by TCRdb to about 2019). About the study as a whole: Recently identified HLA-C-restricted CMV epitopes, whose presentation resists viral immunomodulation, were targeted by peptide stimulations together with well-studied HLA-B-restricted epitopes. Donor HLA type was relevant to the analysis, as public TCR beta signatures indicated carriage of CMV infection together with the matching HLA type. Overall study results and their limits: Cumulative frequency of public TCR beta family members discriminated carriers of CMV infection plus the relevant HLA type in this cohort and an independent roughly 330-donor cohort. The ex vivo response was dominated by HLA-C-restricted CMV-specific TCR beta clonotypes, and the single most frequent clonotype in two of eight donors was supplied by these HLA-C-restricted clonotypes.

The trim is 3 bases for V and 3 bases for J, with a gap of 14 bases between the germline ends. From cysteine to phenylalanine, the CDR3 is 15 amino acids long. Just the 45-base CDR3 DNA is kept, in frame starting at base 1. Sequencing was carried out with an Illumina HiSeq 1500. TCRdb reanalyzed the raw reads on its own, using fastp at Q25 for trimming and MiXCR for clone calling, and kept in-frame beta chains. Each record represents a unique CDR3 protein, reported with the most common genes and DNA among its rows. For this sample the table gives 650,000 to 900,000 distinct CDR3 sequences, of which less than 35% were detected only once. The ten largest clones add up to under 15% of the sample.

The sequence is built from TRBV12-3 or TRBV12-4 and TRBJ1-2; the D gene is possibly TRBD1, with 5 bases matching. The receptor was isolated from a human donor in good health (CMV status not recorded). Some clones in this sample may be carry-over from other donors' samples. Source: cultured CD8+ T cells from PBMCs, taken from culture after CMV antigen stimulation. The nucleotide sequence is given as TGTGCCAGCAGTTTTATATTGACAGAGGACTATGGCTACACCTTC. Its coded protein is CASSFILTEDYGYTF.